This is a list of T cell receptor beta chains from one sample in a study of metastatic and nonmetastatic thyroid tumors. Using MiXCR, TCRdb reanalyzed the PCR reads. The table includes roughly 25,000 clones, about 13% detected once. Specimen: blood. These receptors were obtained from a female donor with papillary thyroid cancer or a benign thyroid nodule (not recorded which). Some clones in this sample may be carry-over from other donors' samples. Both conserved end residues are part of each CDR3. D genes are given only for firm matches. For some rows the clone size is stated as once, few or many, or as a class when expanded; others skip it.

j_call | clone_size | d_call | v_call | cdr3_aa | cdr3_nt
TRBJ1-2 | medium-sized | - | TRBV11-3 | CASSSPGGNYGYTF | TGTGCCAGCAGCTCCCCAGGCGGCAACTATGGCTACACCTTC
TRBJ2-4 | many | - | TRBV29-1 | CSVQGAKNIQYF | TGCAGCGTCCAGGGAGCCAAAAACATTCAGTACTTC
TRBJ2-7 | many | TRBD1 | TRBV18 | CASSPPGQDFNEQYF | TGTGCCAGCTCACCTCCGGGACAGGATTTTAACGAGCAGTACTTC
TRBJ1-2 | - | - | TRBV19 | CVSSQVQAYGYTF | TGTGTCAGTAGCCAGGTACAGGCTTATGGCTACACCTTC
TRBJ1-3 | many | - | TRBV19 | CASQQAPGNTIYF | TGTGCCAGTCAACAGGCTCCTGGAAACACCATATATTTT
TRBJ1-3 | many | - | TRBV30 | CAWSSGVGNTIYF | TGTGCCTGGAGTTCTGGGGTTGGAAACACCATATATTTT
TRBJ2-3 | few | TRBD2 | TRBV28 | CARSLEWLAGGTDTQYF | TGTGCCAGGAGTTTAGAATGGCTAGCGGGAGGGACAGATACGCAGTATTTT
TRBJ1-2 | many | - | TRBV2 | CASPSGAGLLSSGYTF | TGTGCCAGCCCCTCGGGTGCAGGGCTGCTATCGAGTGGCTACACCTTC
TRBJ2-6 | - | - | TRBV7-3 | CASSLTAGDADVLTF | TGTGCCAGCAGCTTAACGGCAGGCGACGCGGACGTCCTGACTTTC
TRBJ2-1 | many | TRBD2 | TRBV6-1 | CASSEGGEGRKQFF | TGTGCCAGCAGTGAAGGGGGGGAGGGGAGGAAGCAGTTCTTC
TRBJ1-2 | - | TRBD1 | TRBV12-3/TRBV12-4 | CASSFWTGGSGYTF | TGTGCCAGCAGTTTTTGGACAGGGGGCAGTGGCTACACCTTC
TRBJ2-1 | many | TRBD2 | TRBV19 | CASSPHRLAGGVDYNEQFF | TGTGCCAGTAGCCCCCACAGACTAGCGGGAGGAGTGGACTACAATGAGCAGTTCTTC
TRBJ1-5 | medium-sized | - | TRBV20-1 | CSARDQLWAGPRNQPQHF | TGCAGTGCTAGAGATCAGCTTTGGGCAGGCCCCCGCAATCAGCCCCAGCATTTT
TRBJ1-2 | many | - | TRBV11-1 | CASSLARGGESANYGYTF | TGTGCCAGCAGCTTAGCGAGGGGGGGGGAATCCGCTAACTATGGCTACACCTTC
TRBJ1-2 | many | - | TRBV12-3/TRBV12-4 | CASSRPWASLYGYTF | TGTGCCAGCAGCCGCCCGTGGGCCTCACTCTATGGCTACACCTTC
TRBJ2-4 | many | - | TRBV3-1 | CASSQAKLAGLGNIQYF | TGTGCCAGCAGCCAAGCAAAACTAGCAGGGCTGGGGAACATTCAGTACTTC
TRBJ2-3 | - | - | TRBV30 | CALAPSTDTQYF | TGTGCCTTAGCGCCCAGCACAGATACGCAGTATTTT
TRBJ1-1 | - | - | TRBV30 | CAWMRGMLKAFF | TGTGCCTGGATGCGTGGGATGTTGAAGGCTTTCTTT
TRBJ2-3 | medium-sized | - | TRBV2 | CASSLTDTQYF | TGTGCCAGCAGCCTCACAGATACGCAGTATTTT
TRBJ2-7 | many | - | TRBV20-1 | CSARGPVVHYEQYF | TGCAGTGCTAGAGGCCCAGTCGTACACTACGAGCAGTACTTC
TRBJ2-7 | many | TRBD2 | TRBV20-1 | CSARGAGLAGFEQYF | TGCAGTGCTAGAGGCGCGGGACTAGCGGGGTTCGAGCAGTACTTC
TRBJ2-2 | many | TRBD1 | TRBV11-2 | CASSRQGVGGELFF | TGTGCCAGCAGCCGACAGGGCGTAGGCGGGGAGCTGTTTTTT
TRBJ2-7 | - | TRBD2 | TRBV6-1 | CASRAGVAGDEQYF | TGTGCCAGCCGAGCGGGAGTGGCCGGAGACGAGCAGTACTTC
TRBJ2-7 | many | - | TRBV5-6 | CASTRDSPYEQYF | TGTGCCAGCACCCGGGACTCACCCTACGAGCAGTACTTC
TRBJ2-2 | many | - | TRBV19 | CASSVYGRPGELFF | TGTGCCAGTAGTGTGTACGGACGGCCCGGGGAGCTGTTTTTT
TRBJ1-5 | many | TRBD1 | TRBV4-1 | CASSRLQGVGNQPQHF | TGCGCCAGCAGCCGATTACAGGGGGTTGGCAATCAGCCCCAGCATTTT
TRBJ2-5 | many | - | TRBV19 | CASSLGAGRETQYF | TGTGCCAGTAGTCTTGGGGCAGGGAGAGAGACCCAGTACTTC
TRBJ2-2 | few | - | TRBV12-3/TRBV12-4 | CATLAVSNTGELFF | TGTGCCACCTTAGCGGTCTCTAACACCGGGGAGCTGTTTTTT
TRBJ1-4 | many | - | TRBV7-9 | CASSFDEKLFF | TGTGCCAGCAGCTTTGATGAAAAACTGTTTTTT
TRBJ2-7 | few | - | TRBV20-1 | CSAQGPLVYEQYF | TGCAGTGCCCAGGGACCTCTAGTGTACGAGCAGTACTTC
TRBJ1-1 | many | - | TRBV2 | CASTDVNTEAFF | TGTGCCAGCACGGACGTGAACACTGAAGCTTTCTTT
TRBJ2-1 | many | - | TRBV7-9 | CASSYNREYNEQFF | TGTGCCAGCAGCTATAATCGGGAGTACAATGAGCAGTTCTTC
TRBJ1-5 | many | - | TRBV6-2/TRBV6-3 | CASSYSFSRDQPQHF | TGTGCCAGCAGTTACTCGTTCAGCCGCGATCAGCCCCAGCATTTT
TRBJ1-6 | many | - | TRBV14 | CASGGPASSPLHF | TGTGCCAGCGGGGGACCTGCGAGCTCACCCCTCCACTTT
TRBJ2-7 | many | TRBD2 | TRBV28 | CASSLATSGRYEQYF | TGTGCCAGCAGTTTAGCAACTAGCGGGAGATACGAGCAGTACTTC
TRBJ2-2 | many | - | TRBV3-1 | CASGQEFRANTGELFF | TGTGCCAGCGGCCAAGAATTCAGGGCGAACACCGGGGAGCTGTTTTTT
TRBJ1-5 | many | - | TRBV4-1 | CASSLLLGLSQPQHF | TGCGCCAGCAGCCTCCTGTTGGGGTTGTCTCAGCCCCAGCATTTT
TRBJ2-5 | - | - | TRBV3-1 | CASSQEQGQPNYF | TGTGCCAGCAGCCAAGAGCAGGGGCAACCCAACTACTTC
TRBJ2-5 | many | TRBD2 | TRBV10-1 | CASSESTASGTMTQYF | TGCGCCAGCAGTGAGTCGACGGCTAGCGGGACCATGACCCAGTACTTC
TRBJ1-2 | many | - | TRBV19 | CASSIGGNYGYTF | TGTGCCAGTAGTATCGGGGGGAACTATGGCTACACCTTC
TRBJ1-2 | - | TRBD1 | TRBV7-3 | CASSSGTGIGYTF | TGTGCCAGCAGCTCCGGGACAGGGATAGGCTACACCTTC
TRBJ2-7 | many | TRBD2 | TRBV19 | CASSTTSGIAYEQYF | TGTGCCAGTAGTACAACTAGCGGGATAGCCTACGAGCAGTACTTC
TRBJ1-2 | - | TRBD1 | TRBV6-1 | CASREQGEANYGYTF | TGTGCCAGCAGGGAGCAGGGGGAGGCTAACTATGGCTACACCTTC
TRBJ2-1 | many | TRBD2 | TRBV10-3 | CAIRAGTSGANPYNEQFF | TGTGCCATCAGGGCGGGGACTAGCGGGGCCAACCCCTACAATGAGCAGTTCTTC
TRBJ1-2 | few | TRBD1 | TRBV6-1 | CACSDVPGQVHGYTF | TGTGCCTGCAGTGATGTACCGGGACAGGTCCATGGCTACACCTTC
TRBJ2-5 | - | - | TRBV28 | CASSSGGKETQYF | TGTGCCAGCAGCTCCGGGGGTAAAGAGACCCAGTACTTC
TRBJ2-6 | - | - | TRBV12-3/TRBV12-4 | CASIPTTDGSSGSNVLTF | TGTGCCAGCATTCCGACCACCGATGGGAGCTCTGGGTCCAACGTCCTGACTTTC
TRBJ2-5 | few | TRBD2 | TRBV6-1 | CASSPGLAGETQYF | TGTGCCAGCAGTCCCGGACTAGCGGGAGAGACCCAGTACTTC
TRBJ2-1 | many | - | TRBV6-1 | CASKGTYNEQFF | TGTGCCAGCAAGGGGACCTACAATGAGCAGTTCTTC
TRBJ1-1 | many | - | TRBV18 | CASSPIQGTEAFF | TGTGCCAGCTCACCCATTCAAGGCACTGAAGCTTTCTTT
TRBJ2-7 | many | TRBD2 | TRBV12-3/TRBV12-4 | CASSSSPPTSGFRYEQYF | TGTGCCAGCAGTTCATCCCCCCCGACTAGCGGGTTCCGCTACGAGCAGTACTTC